This TCR beta chain emerged from a study of early T cells in non-severe SARS-CoV-2 infection. Study information: Alpha and beta chains were unpaired, from unsorted whole-blood bulk RNA. Notes on the study in general: Private and CD4 specificities were missed by VDJdb matching, skewed to anti-spike CD8.

This clonotype was seen a handful of times. Its antigen is unknown. The germline V gene has CDR1 SGHTA and CDR2 FQGNSA. V shed 2 bases and J shed 4 bases, with 9 bases lying between them. This CDR3 spans 14 amino acids. Molecules of cDNA were individually given unique molecular identifiers that were attached to them. TCRdb ran MiXCR on the 5' RACE reads and lists one entry per CDR3 protein. The table has tens of thousands of distinct CDR3 sequences, about 8.4% seen once. The sequenced material came from whole blood. The chain links TRBV7-2 to TRBJ1-5; D uncertain. The receptor was isolated from an adult who was a healthcare worker with PCR-confirmed SARS-CoV-2 infection or an uninfected control (not recorded which). The CDR3: CASSLRAGNQPQHF. Written as DNA, the CDR3 is TGTGCCAGCAGCTTAAGAGCGGGAAATCAGCCCCAGCATTTT.